This T cell receptor (beta chain) comes out of a study of T cell responses to AZD1222 COVID-19 vaccine. Findings and limits, study-wide: The donor group comprised mostly white British people and more females; the analysis possibly underestimated clonal diversity. The study found Spike-specific TCR breadth and depth rose after two AZD1222 doses. Just six people given AZD1222 tested seropositive at baseline.

Clones were sequenced by immunoSEQ multiplex PCR, and TCRdb holds only the in-frame ones, with some missing. The data contain approximately 130,000 clones, roughly 89% of them seen just once; the ten biggest clones take up under 35%. Worth noting for this clone: The antigen remains unidentified.

The CDR3 is 15 residues long. The V end was cut by 2 bases, the J end by 3 bases, with 12 bases between. Germline CDR1 reads KGHSH; CDR2 reads LQKENI. This sample comprised peripheral blood, obtained on day 0 of AZD1222 vaccination. The source of this sequence is an adult in good health. The J gene is TRBJ2-3, the V gene TRBV18; D possibly uses TRBD1 or TRBD2 (5 bases each). CDR3 in DNA: TGTGCCAGCTCACCAGGGACCTCACAGACAGATACGCAGTATTTT. Translation gives CASSPGTSQTDTQYF.